A selection of T cell receptor beta chains follows, all from one sample in a study of cytotoxic CD8 clonotypes in ibrutinib-treated CLL. TCRdb's copy holds only in-frame clones and misses some; the assay was immunoSEQ multiplex PCR. The sample yields 70,000 to 85,000 clones, 70% to 90% seen once. The sequencing here drew on PBMCs, taken at disease progression, from a patient treated with ibrutinib. The receptor source for this set is a human donor with chronic lymphocytic leukemia. CDR3s include the opening cysteine and the closing phenylalanine or tryptophan. D genes are given only for firm matches. Rows may omit the clone size; those that give it use once, few, many or a size class.

abundance: once; d_gene: TRBD1; j_gene: TRBJ1-4; v_gene: TRBV7-9; len: 14; CDR3aa: CASSYRGGDEKLFF; CDR3nt: TGTGCCAGCAGCTACAGGGGCGGGGATGAAAAACTGTTTTTT
abundance: -; d_gene: TRBD1; j_gene: TRBJ2-1; v_gene: TRBV10-1; len: 13; CDR3aa: CASSGPDRAKQFF; CDR3nt: TGCGCCAGCAGTGGTCCGGACAGGGCGAAGCAGTTCTTC
abundance: -; d_gene: TRBD1; j_gene: TRBJ2-7; v_gene: TRBV19; len: 14; CDR3aa: CASSIGQGGYEQYF; CDR3nt: TGTGCCAGTAGTATAGGACAGGGGGGCTACGAGCAGTACTTC
abundance: -; d_gene: TRBD2; j_gene: TRBJ2-1; v_gene: TRBV15; len: 16; CDR3aa: CATSIGTSGRVNEQFF; CDR3nt: TGTGCCACCAGCATAGGGACTAGCGGGAGGGTCAATGAGCAGTTCTTC
abundance: -; d_gene: -; j_gene: TRBJ1-5; v_gene: TRBV10-3; len: 15; CDR3aa: CAISESNGSNQPQHF; CDR3nt: TGTGCCATCAGTGAGTCGAATGGTAGCAATCAGCCCCAGCATTTT
abundance: once; d_gene: TRBD2; j_gene: TRBJ2-3; v_gene: TRBV18; len: 17; CDR3aa: CASSPPWAGAGDGTQYF; CDR3nt: TGTGCCAGCTCACCACCCTGGGCAGGAGCGGGGGACGGTACGCAGTATTTT
abundance: -; d_gene: -; j_gene: TRBJ1-1; v_gene: TRBV6-4; len: 14; CDR3aa: CASRATGLRTEAFF; CDR3nt: TGTGCCAGCAGGGCAACAGGGCTTAGAACTGAAGCTTTCTTT
abundance: -; d_gene: -; j_gene: TRBJ2-7; v_gene: TRBV7-8; len: 12; CDR3aa: CASSLQGYEQYF; CDR3nt: TGTGCCAGCAGCTTACAGGGGTACGAGCAGTACTTC
abundance: -; d_gene: -; j_gene: TRBJ1-5; v_gene: TRBV6-5; len: 14; CDR3aa: CASSYSGSHQPQHF; CDR3nt: TGTGCCAGCAGTTACTCCGGTAGTCATCAGCCCCAGCATTTT
abundance: -; d_gene: -; j_gene: TRBJ2-2; v_gene: TRBV28; len: 16; CDR3aa: CASSLFVGGTTGELFF; CDR3nt: TGTGCCAGCAGTTTATTTGTGGGGGGTACAACCGGGGAGCTGTTTTTT
abundance: -; d_gene: -; j_gene: TRBJ2-5; v_gene: TRBV19; len: 14; CDR3aa: CASSLIADQETQYF; CDR3nt: TGTGCCAGTAGTCTAATAGCGGATCAAGAGACCCAGTACTTC
abundance: -; d_gene: TRBD2; j_gene: TRBJ2-2; v_gene: TRBV9; len: 18; CDR3aa: CASSVVTSGGANTGELFF; CDR3nt: TGTGCCAGCAGCGTAGTGACTAGCGGGGGGGCGAACACCGGGGAGCTGTTTTTT
abundance: -; d_gene: -; j_gene: TRBJ1-2; v_gene: TRBV28; len: 14; CDR3aa: CASSSTTVGYGYTF; CDR3nt: TGTGCCAGCAGTTCAACTACGGTTGGTTATGGCTACACCTTC
abundance: -; d_gene: -; j_gene: TRBJ1-3; v_gene: TRBV5-4; len: 16; CDR3aa: CASSLDSPISGNTIYF; CDR3nt: TGTGCCAGCAGCTTGGACAGCCCGATCTCTGGAAACACCATATATTTT
abundance: -; d_gene: -; j_gene: TRBJ1-1; v_gene: TRBV30; len: 14; CDR3aa: CACWGGQLNTEAFF; CDR3nt: TGTGCCTGTTGGGGCGGACAGTTGAACACTGAAGCTTTCTTT
abundance: -; d_gene: -; j_gene: TRBJ2-3; v_gene: TRBV9; len: 16; CDR3aa: CASSPRRTASKDTQYF; CDR3nt: TGTGCCAGCAGCCCCCGGAGGACAGCCTCAAAAGATACGCAGTATTTT
abundance: -; d_gene: -; j_gene: TRBJ2-2; v_gene: TRBV5-1; len: 12; CDR3aa: CASSYNTGELFF; CDR3nt: TGCGCCAGCAGCTACAACACCGGGGAGCTGTTTTTT
abundance: once; d_gene: -; j_gene: TRBJ2-7; v_gene: TRBV6-5; len: 13; CDR3aa: CASSSVPSYEQYF; CDR3nt: TGTGCCAGCAGTTCCGTCCCCTCCTACGAGCAGTACTTC
abundance: -; d_gene: TRBD1; j_gene: TRBJ1-6; v_gene: TRBV7-2; len: 18; CDR3aa: CASSLDRTRSSYNSPLHF; CDR3nt: TGTGCCAGCAGCCTGGACAGGACCCGGAGCTCCTATAATTCACCCCTCCACTTT
abundance: -; d_gene: -; j_gene: TRBJ1-6; v_gene: TRBV6-6; len: 14; CDR3aa: CASSYSGVRSPLHF; CDR3nt: TGTGCCAGCAGTTACTCTGGGGTTCGCTCACCCCTCCACTTT
abundance: -; d_gene: -; j_gene: TRBJ2-3; v_gene: TRBV30; len: 11; CDR3aa: CAWSPNNTQYF; CDR3nt: TGTGCCTGGAGCCCGAATAATACGCAGTATTTT
abundance: once; d_gene: TRBD1; j_gene: TRBJ2-7; v_gene: TRBV19; len: 15; CDR3aa: CASSTGQGLSYEQYF; CDR3nt: TGTGCCAGTAGCACGGGACAGGGACTGTCCTACGAGCAGTACTTC
abundance: -; d_gene: -; j_gene: TRBJ2-1; v_gene: TRBV7-6; len: 13; CDR3aa: CASSGYSNNEQFF; CDR3nt: TGTGCCAGCAGCGGGTACAGTAACAATGAGCAGTTCTTC
abundance: -; d_gene: TRBD1; j_gene: TRBJ1-1; v_gene: TRBV19; len: 11; CDR3aa: CASKRTGEAFF; CDR3nt: TGTGCCAGTAAGAGGACAGGGGAAGCTTTCTTT
abundance: -; d_gene: -; j_gene: TRBJ1-5; v_gene: TRBV15; len: 16; CDR3aa: CATSRDMLGNNQPQHF; CDR3nt: TGTGCCACCAGCAGAGATATGTTAGGGAATAATCAGCCCCAGCATTTT
abundance: -; d_gene: TRBD1; j_gene: TRBJ1-3; v_gene: TRBV28; len: 17; CDR3aa: CASSPGTGGLSGNTIYF; CDR3nt: TGTGCCAGCAGTCCCGGGACAGGGGGTTTGTCTGGAAACACCATATATTTT
abundance: -; d_gene: -; j_gene: TRBJ2-2; v_gene: TRBV15; len: 14; CDR3aa: CATSALGGSGELFF; CDR3nt: TGTGCCACCAGCGCCCTTGGGGGGTCCGGGGAGCTGTTTTTT
abundance: -; d_gene: -; j_gene: TRBJ1-1; v_gene: TRBV4-1; len: 16; CDR3aa: CASSQDPWGYVTEAFF; CDR3nt: TGCGCCAGCAGCCAAGATCCGTGGGGGTACGTCACTGAAGCTTTCTTT
abundance: -; d_gene: TRBD1; j_gene: TRBJ1-5; v_gene: TRBV5-1; len: 15; CDR3aa: CASSLGQGLEQPQHF; CDR3nt: TGCGCCAGCAGCTTGGGACAGGGGTTGGAACAGCCCCAGCATTTT